This paragraph reports one T cell receptor beta chain. As yet, its antigen is unknown. CDR3 size: 17 residues. Per the germline V gene, CDR1 is SGHRS and CDR2 is YFSETQ. Trimming stripped 4 bases from V and 3 bases from J, with 19 bases between. The sample belongs to a study of T-cell memory formation after mild COVID-19. Study-level points and caveats: For second-wave clones that peaked at day 37, SARS-CoV-2 specificity went unverified. Later expanders leaned CD4+, whereas day 15 to 85 contracting clones were balanced CD4/CD8.

MiXCR, applied by TCRdb to the 5' RACE reads, yields one record per CDR3 protein. This sample has a few hundred thousand distinct CDR3 sequences, with 15% to 20% found just once. The rearrangement links TRBV5-1 to TRBJ2-2; D may correspond to TRBD1 or TRBD2 (5 bases each). What was sequenced was PBMCs or a T cell subset sorted from them (not recorded which). This receptor was identified in a man aged 18 to 30 who had mild COVID-19 (a few samples of this study predate the infection). Cell type and time point are not known. In nucleotides, the CDR3 is TGCGCCAGCAGCGGCTGGCCAGGGAGCGGAGACACCGGGGAGCTGTTTTTT. Its translation: CASSGWPGSGDTGELFF.